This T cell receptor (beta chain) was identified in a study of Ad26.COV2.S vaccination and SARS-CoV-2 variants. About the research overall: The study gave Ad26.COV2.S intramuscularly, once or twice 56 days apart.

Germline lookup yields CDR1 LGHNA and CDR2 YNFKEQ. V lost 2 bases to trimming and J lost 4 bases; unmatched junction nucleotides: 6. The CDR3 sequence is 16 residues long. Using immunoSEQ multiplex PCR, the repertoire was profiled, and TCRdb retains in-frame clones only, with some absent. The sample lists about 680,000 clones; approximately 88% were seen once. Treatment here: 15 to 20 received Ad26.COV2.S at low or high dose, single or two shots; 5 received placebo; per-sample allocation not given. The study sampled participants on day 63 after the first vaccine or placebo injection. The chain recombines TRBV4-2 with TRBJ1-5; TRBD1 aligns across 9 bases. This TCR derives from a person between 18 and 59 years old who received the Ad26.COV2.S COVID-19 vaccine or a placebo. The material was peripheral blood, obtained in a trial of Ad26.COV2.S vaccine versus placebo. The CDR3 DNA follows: TGTGCCAGCAGCCAACTAGGACAGGGGCTGAATCAGCCCCAGCATTTT. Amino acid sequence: CASSQLGQGLNQPQHF.